Presented here are 16 T cell receptor beta chains from one specimen sequenced in a study of shared T cell receptors in the human thymus. Clones were sequenced by immunoSEQ multiplex PCR, and TCRdb holds only the in-frame ones, with some missing. The sample holds about 610,000 clones, approximately 90% seen once. These data are also associated with another study on human thymus T cells.

The sample consisted of thymocytes. Receptors were obtained from a boy under two years old with a congenital heart defect.

The rearrangement joins TRBV29-1 to TRBJ1-1; TRBD1 matches at 7 bases. The V segment lost 1 base and the J segment 3 bases; nucleotides outside the gene matches: 5. CDR1 SQVTM and CDR2 ANQGSEA come from the germline V gene. The CDR3 extends over 14 amino acids. The CDR3 nucleotides read TGCAGCGTTGAAGGAGCAGGGGGGTACACTGAAGCTTTCTTT. It translates to CSVEGAGGYTEAFF.

This clone was seen only once. The chain couples TRBV21-1 to TRBJ2-5; no check of the table's D call, TRBD2, against the DNA was made. TRBV21-1 is given as a pseudogene. The CDR3 loop spans 17 amino acids. The DNA for the CDR3 is TGTGCCAGCAGCAAAATCCGACTAGCGGGTGTCCAAGAGACCCAGTACTTC. Amino acid sequence: CASSKIRLAGVQETQYF.

This chain uses TRBV28 with TRBJ2-1; TRBD2 aligns across 16 bases. Germline V gene lookup returns CDR1 MDHEN and CDR2 SYDVKM. The CDR3 is 19 residues long. V trimming: 5 bases; J trimming: 2 bases; junction bases outside the gene matches: 9. CDR3 coding DNA: TGTGCCAGCAGTACACCCGGGACTAGCGGGAGGGGCGCCTACAATGAGCAGTTCTTC. Amino acids: CASSTPGTSGRGAYNEQFF.

The chain joins TRBV7-9 to TRBJ2-5, with TRBD2 matching 8 bases. This CDR3 has 18 amino acids. The germline V gene has CDR1 SEHNR and CDR2 FQNEAQ (reference sequence). V shed 0 bases and J 1 base; nucleotides not matched to a gene: 10. As DNA, the CDR3 is TGTGCCAGCAGCTTAGCGCTAATTGCGGGAGGCCGCCAAGAGACCCAGTACTTC. The encoded protein is CASSLALIAGGRQETQYF.

The chain employs TRBV28 and TRBJ1-2; no firm D call. The V gene lost 3 bases and the J gene lost 7 bases, with 12 bases spanning the gap. Looked up from germline, CDR1 is MDHEN and CDR2 is SYDVKM. The CDR3 has 13 residues. The CDR3 DNA is TGTGCCAGCAGTTTTCGGGTGACGTGTGGCTACACCTTC. This codes for CASSFRVTCGYTF.

V and J are TRBV12-5 and TRBJ2-2; 7 nucleotides agree with TRBD2. The trim removed 0 bases at V and 3 bases at J, leaving 7 bases unmatched. The germline V gene has CDR1 LGHNT and CDR2 FRNRAP. This CDR3 region has 17 residues. This CDR3 reads CASGLVTPGGYTGELFF. The CDR3 DNA reads TGTGCTAGTGGTTTGGTAACTCCGGGAGGATACACCGGGGAGCTGTTTTTT.

The chain recombines TRBV28 with TRBJ1-5; D possibly corresponds to TRBD1 (6 bases). Trimming shortened V by 5 bases and J by 7 bases, and 24 bases separated the two germline ends. The V gene's germline CDR1 is MDHEN and CDR2 SYDVKM. The CDR3 extends over 17 amino acids. The DNA of the CDR3 is TGTGCCAGCAGTCCGAAAGGCTTGGTAGGGGGAGGGCAGCCCCAGCATTTT. Translation gives CASSPKGLVGGGQPQHF.

V is TRBV2 and J is TRBJ2-1; TRBD2 matches 7 bases. V shed 6 bases, J shed 8 bases, and the junction held 13 bases outside the gene matches. The CDR3 length is 15 residues. Germline CDR1 SNHLY, CDR2 FYNNEI. CDR3 nucleotides: TGTGCCAGCAGCCCCCCGGGGGGTTCAAGCGATGAGCAGTTCTTC. This gives the protein CASSPPGGSSDEQFF.

For the CDR3, the DNA is TGTGCCTGGATCGACAGGGCAGTGGCGTATGAGCAGTACTTC. Residues: CAWIDRAVAYEQYF. J is TRBJ2-7 and V is TRBV30; the match to TRBD1 covers 7 bases. This CDR3 has 14 amino acids. Germline CDR1 reads GTSNPN; CDR2 reads SVGIG (reference sequence). Unmatched junction bases numbered 13, after V lost 4 bases and J lost 7 bases.

This chain connects TRBV6-5 to TRBJ2-7; D is unresolved. V lost 6 bases, J lost 2 bases, and 17 bases lay in between. CDR3 length: 15 residues. Germline CDR1 and CDR2: MNHEY and SVGAGI. The DNA of the CDR3 is TGTGCCAGCAGCCGAGGAGTTGACCCTGCCTACGAGCAGTACTTC. Encoded protein: CASSRGVDPAYEQYF.

The chain recombines TRBV5-1 with TRBJ2-1, with 13 bases aligning to TRBD2. The CDR3 has 16 amino acids. Germline V gives CDR1 SGHRS, CDR2 YFSETQ. V shed 4 bases and J 4 bases; nucleotides not matched to a gene: 5. This CDR3 is CASSHPGLAGYNEQFF. The CDR3 coding sequence is TGCGCCAGCAGCCACCCGGGACTAGCGGGATACAATGAGCAGTTCTTC.

V is TRBV10-2 and J is TRBJ2-7; D gene uncertain. The germline V gene encodes CDR1 WSHSY and CDR2 SAAADI. This CDR3 spans 11 amino acids. Deletions cut 0 bases from V and 6 bases from J, with 3 bases between. CDR3 loop: CASSESSEQYF. CDR3 sequence (DNA): TGCGCCAGCAGTGAGTCGAGCGAGCAGTACTTC.

CDR3 sequence: CASSLHPTGKPYGYTF. Written as DNA, the CDR3 is TGTGCCAGCAGTCTACATCCGACAGGGAAGCCTTATGGCTACACCTTC. This chain connects TRBV28 to TRBJ1-2, with TRBD1 matching 7 bases. The CDR3 sequence is 16 residues long. V trimming: 5 bases; J trimming: 5 bases; junction bases outside the gene matches: 14. The germline V gene encodes CDR1 MDHEN and CDR2 SYDVKM.

The V and J genes are TRBV6-1 and TRBJ1-2; 10 bases line up with TRBD1. The CDR3 spans 15 residues. V lost 3 bases, J lost 4 bases, and 5 bases stayed unmatched. The germline V gene has CDR1 MNHNS and CDR2 SASEGT. The CDR3 is CASSDRQGAGYGYTF. The CDR3 DNA reads TGTGCCAGCAGTGACCGACAGGGGGCTGGCTATGGCTACACCTTC.

This chain connects TRBV7-9 to TRBJ1-1; possibly TRBD1 for D (5 bases). V was pared by 5 bases and J by 2 bases, with 6 bases between. The CDR3 spans 12 residues. The germline V gene encodes CDR1 SEHNR and CDR2 FQNEAQ (reference sequence). In nucleotides, the CDR3 is TGTGCCAGCAGCCAGGGTAACACTGAAGCTTTCTTT. This sequence encodes CASSQGNTEAFF.

V gene TRBV25-1 combines with J gene TRBJ2-7; weak D call: TRBD2 (5 bases). Trimming stripped 3 bases from V and 7 bases from J, with 16 bases between. From germline, CDR1 is MGHDK and CDR2 SYGVNS. This CDR3 contains 14 residues. CDR3: CASSDHELVPEQYF. In DNA form, the CDR3 reads TGTGCCAGCAGTGACCACGAACTAGTCCCGGAGCAGTACTTC.